A single sample is the source of the 25 T cell receptor beta chains below, sequenced in a study of OX40 agonist ivuxolimab in advanced cancers. Using immunoSEQ multiplex PCR, the repertoire was profiled, and TCRdb retains in-frame clones only, with some absent. Altogether tens of thousands of clones are present, 82% being singletons, with the ten largest covering about a fifth. The input for sequencing was CD4+ or CD8+ T cells sorted from blood, taken in a trial of the OX40 agonist ivuxolimab. These receptors originate from an adult with an advanced solid tumor such as melanoma, head and neck, liver or kidney cancer.

The CDR3 nucleotides read TGTGCTAGTGGTTCCGGCAGCATGAACACTGAAGCTTTCTTT. Protein: CASGSGSMNTEAFF. The chain is built from TRBV12-5 and TRBJ1-1; D gene ambiguous. V was cut by 4 bases and J by 0 bases, with 9 bases left in between. The length of the CDR3 is 14 residues. Germline CDR1 reads LGHNT; CDR2 reads FRNRAP.

This clone was seen a few times. The chain combines TRBV19 with TRBJ1-4; D perhaps matches TRBD1 (5 bases). V lost 5 bases and J 8 bases, leaving 12 bases between the germline ends. The CDR3 contains 13 residues. Germline V gene data show CDR1 as LNHDA and CDR2 as SQIVND (reference sequence). The DNA for the CDR3 is TGTGCCAGTAGTGTCAGGGAGCGCGAAAAACTGTTTTTT. Translation: CASSVREREKLFF.

The chain employs TRBV7-2 and TRBJ2-6; D ambiguous. The CDR3 runs to 15 residues. The germline V and J ends were trimmed by 1 base and 1 base, with 5 bases remaining between them. Germline-derived CDR1 and CDR2 are SGHTA and FQGNSA. The CDR3 DNA sequence: TGTGCCAGCAGCTTAGGACCGTCTGGGGCCAACGTCCTGACTTTC. The encoded protein is CASSLGPSGANVLTF.

The gene calls are TRBV19 and TRBJ2-7; 12 nucleotides agree with TRBD2. CDR3 length: 15 amino acids. V trimming: 4 bases; J trimming: 2 bases; junction bases outside the gene matches: 3. CDR1 and CDR2 from the germline V gene are LNHDA and SQIVND (reference sequence). CDR3 sequence: CASSTGLAGTYEQYF. CDR3 coding DNA: TGTGCCAGTAGTACCGGACTAGCGGGGACCTACGAGCAGTACTTC.

This clone is medium-sized by share. The chain carries TRBV18 and TRBJ1-6; 7 bases align to TRBD1. Per germline, CDR1 KGHSH and CDR2 LQKENI. V shed 2 bases and J 7 bases; nucleotides not matched to a gene: 8. This CDR3 spans 16 amino acids. The DNA of the CDR3 is TGTGCCAGCTCACCATCACAGGGGATCGGCAATTCACCCCTCCACTTT. Translating it yields CASSPSQGIGNSPLHF.

The CDR3 DNA sequence: TGTGCCAGTAGTATAAACGAGAGACAGAGTCGCTACGAGCAGTACTTC. This encodes CASSINERQSRYEQYF. V gene TRBV19 combines with J gene TRBJ2-7; tentatively, D is TRBD1 (5 bases). CDR3 length: 16 residues. Trimming left V 2 bases short and J 3 bases short, with 17 bases between. Germline V gene sequence: CDR1 LNHDA, CDR2 SQIVND (reference sequence).

The sample holds a few counts of this clone. The V and J genes are TRBV29-1 and TRBJ1-1; D remains unclear. Germline CDR1 SQVTM, CDR2 ANQGSEA. The ends were cut back, 1 base at V and 0 bases at J, with 9 bases in the middle. The CDR3 runs to 14 residues. The CDR3 protein is CSVEGVFMNTEAFF. DNA of the CDR3: TGCAGCGTTGAAGGGGTGTTTATGAACACTGAAGCTTTCTTT.

CDR3 protein: CASSPYRGGNYGYTF. The CDR3 DNA follows: TGTGCCAGCTCACCGTACAGGGGGGGAAACTATGGCTACACCTTC. The V call is TRBV18, the J call TRBJ1-2; 8 bases align to TRBD1. The CDR3 consists of 15 residues. Germline lookup yields CDR1 KGHSH and CDR2 LQKENI. Germline trimming cut 3 bases from V and 2 bases from J; bases unmatched to any gene: 5.

The chain combines TRBV7-6 with TRBJ1-5, with TRBD1 matching 8 bases. Germline V gene sequence: CDR1 SGHVS, CDR2 FNYEAQ. The CDR3 has 15 amino acids. V shed 5 bases and J 5 bases; nucleotides not matched to a gene: 8. The CDR3: CASSPRTGPDQPQHF. Here the CDR3 DNA reads TGTGCCAGCAGCCCGAGGACAGGGCCCGATCAGCCCCAGCATTTT.

The J gene is TRBJ1-1, the V gene TRBV6-6, with TRBD1 matching 8 bases. Losses at the gene ends were 5 bases for V and 3 bases for J; bases not matched to a gene: 5. This CDR3 spans 14 amino acids. The germline CDR1 and CDR2 sequences are MNHNY and SVGAGI (reference sequence). CDR3 DNA sequence: TGTGCCAGCAGTCGGACAGGGAGGGACACTGAAGCTTTCTTT. This sequence encodes CASSRTGRDTEAFF.

The chain employs TRBV10-1 and TRBJ1-1; 7 bases map to TRBD1. The length of the CDR3 is 16 residues. CDR1 and CDR2 (germline): WNHNN, SYGVQD (reference sequence). The junction had 10 bases not matched to a gene; V was cut back by 3 bases and J by 3 bases. The CDR3 region has the DNA TGCGCCAGCAGTGACGGACCCGGGACAGTGGACACTGAAGCTTTCTTT. Protein product: CASSDGPGTVDTEAFF.

The chain is built from TRBV7-9 and TRBJ1-5; a possible D gene is TRBD1 (6 bases). This CDR3 region has 16 residues. V was clipped by 4 bases and J by 5 bases, with 18 bases between them. Germline values: CDR1 SEHNR, CDR2 FQNEAQ (reference sequence). The CDR3 here is CASSSSGWGGYQPQHF. CDR3 in DNA: TGTGCCAGCAGCTCATCCGGTTGGGGGGGCTATCAGCCCCAGCATTTT.

The count of this clone is one. The chain combines TRBV19 with TRBJ2-7; 7 bases are shared with TRBD1. The CDR3 extends over 12 amino acids. J lost 3 bases, V lost 8 bases, and 4 bases had no gene match. CDR1 and CDR2 (germline): LNHDA, SQIVND (reference sequence). CDR3 protein: CASRQGNYEQYF. DNA of the CDR3: TGTGCCAGTCGACAGGGAAACTACGAGCAGTACTTC. Full variable domain (outside the CDR3, taken from reference TRBV19 and TRBJ2-7): DGGITQSPKYLFRKEGQNVTLSCEQNLNHDAMYWYRQDPGQGLRLIYYSQIVNDFQKGDIAEGYSVSREKKESFPLTVTSAQKNPTAFYLCASRQGNYEQYFGPGTRLTVT.

This chain joins TRBV30 and TRBJ1-2; TRBD1 might be the D (5 bases). Germline CDR1 is GTSNPN and CDR2 is SVGIG (reference sequence). The CDR3 has 17 residues. V was pared by 5 bases and J by 0 bases, with 22 bases between. CDR3 in amino acids: CAWSLKAGTGANYGYTF. DNA of the CDR3: TGTGCCTGGTCATTGAAGGCCGGGACTGGAGCTAACTATGGCTACACCTTC. Drawing the rest from reference TRBV30 and TRBJ1-2, the complete variable domain is SQTIHQWPATLVQPVGSPLSLECTVEGTSNPNLYWYRQAAGRGLQLLFYSVGIGQISSEVPQNLSASRPQDRQFILSSKKLLLSDSGFYLCAWSLKAGTGANYGYTFGSGTRLTVV.

The gene calls are TRBV5-1 and TRBJ1-4, with D hard to call. The germline gives CDR1 SGHRS, CDR2 YFSETQ. V lost 4 bases and J lost 8, with 21 bases in between. The CDR3 runs to 16 residues. The CDR3, as DNA: TGCGCCAGCAGCCCAGGCCTCGCCTCAGCCACCGAAAAACTGTTTTTT. Translating it yields CASSPGLASATEKLFF.

The rearrangement joins TRBV28 to TRBJ1-1; D is ambiguous. The CDR3 sequence is 12 residues long. From germline, CDR1 is MDHEN and CDR2 SYDVKM. V gave up 8 bases and J gave up 1 base, with 8 bases separating them. The CDR3 bases are TGTGCCAGCCGTCAGCCGAACACTGAAGCTTTCTTT. Translation gives CASRQPNTEAFF.

This chain uses TRBV4-1 with TRBJ1-1; maybe TRBD1 (6 bases). CDR3 length: 12 amino acids. V was pared by 0 bases and J by 11 bases, with 10 bases between. Germline lookup yields CDR1 MGHRA and CDR2 YSYEKL. The DNA for the CDR3 is TGCGCCAGCAGCCAAGATACAGGGTACGCTTTCTTT. This translates into CASSQDTGYAFF.

DNA for the CDR3: TGCGCCAGCGCTCACGTACAGGGGGCCTCCAATGAGCAGTTCTTC. Amino acids: CASAHVQGASNEQFF. This sequence joins TRBV4-1 and TRBJ2-1, with 9 positions matching TRBD1. CDR1 MGHRA and CDR2 YSYEKL come from the germline V gene. The CDR3 loop spans 15 amino acids. V was pared by 8 bases and J by 6 bases, with 11 bases of the junction left unmatched.

V is TRBV9 and J is TRBJ2-5; possibly TRBD1 for D (6 bases). Germline V CDR1 and CDR2: SGDLS, YYNGEE. This CDR3 has 14 amino acids. Trimming took 3 bases from V and 7 from J, leaving 16 bases between them. The CDR3 loop is CASSETGQSGTQYF. Written as DNA, the CDR3 is TGTGCCAGCAGCGAAACAGGGCAGAGTGGGACCCAGTACTTC.

This clone appeared once. The rearrangement links TRBV29-1 to TRBJ1-5, with 9 bases matching TRBD1. Germline V gives CDR1 SQVTM, CDR2 ANQGSEA. V was clipped by 3 bases and J by 0 bases; unmatched bases: 9. The CDR3 sequence is 17 residues long. Here the CDR3 DNA reads TGCAGCGTTGATAAAGGGACAGGGAGAGCTAGCAATCAGCCCCAGCATTTT. It encodes CSVDKGTGRASNQPQHF.

The genes are TRBV5-1 and TRBJ1-1; TRBD1 aligns across 7 bases. Trimming removed 5 bases from V and 7 bases from J; junction bases left unmatched: 8. Germline V lookup: CDR1 SGHRS, CDR2 YFSETQ. This CDR3 has 13 amino acids. CDR3 nucleotide sequence: TGCGCCAGCAGACCCAGAACAGGGGATGAAGCTTTCTTT. Translated: CASRPRTGDEAFF.

This rearrangement joins TRBV19 to TRBJ2-2; 9 positions match TRBD2. The V gene end was trimmed by 5 bases and the J gene end by 5 bases; junction bases not matched to a gene: 9. The germline V gene has CDR1 LNHDA and CDR2 SQIVND (reference sequence). The CDR3 is 16 residues long. The chain's CDR3 is CASSELAGVITGELFF. The CDR3 DNA reads TGTGCCAGTAGTGAGTTAGCGGGAGTTATAACCGGGGAGCTGTTTTTT.

This sequence joins TRBV6-1 and TRBJ1-5; possibly TRBD1 for D (6 bases). The CDR3 covers 13 residues. Germline CDR1 and CDR2: MNHNS and SASEGT. Trimming stripped 6 bases from V and 9 bases from J, with 15 bases between. The CDR3 here is CASREDSLRPQHF. In DNA form, the CDR3 reads TGTGCCAGCAGGGAGGACAGCCTTCGGCCCCAGCATTTT.

This clone was found a few times. The rearrangement uses TRBV2 and TRBJ2-7, with no clear D. This CDR3 comprises 12 residues. The V gene lost 5 bases and the J gene lost 2 bases, with 7 bases spanning the gap. Germline V gene sequence: CDR1 SNHLY, CDR2 FYNNEI. The CDR3 nucleotides are TGTGCCAGCAGTTCCCGGGCCTACGAGCAGTACTTC. It yields the protein CASSSRAYEQYF.

The chain recombines TRBV12-5 with TRBJ2-5; the match to TRBD2 covers 8 bases. The ends lost 7 bases at V and 0 bases at J; junction bases unmatched: 13. Germline lookup yields CDR1 LGHNT and CDR2 FRNRAP. The CDR3 length is 17 residues. In DNA form, the CDR3 reads TGTGCTAGTGCCCCTCCGGGGGGGGTCAGGTACCAAGAGACCCAGTACTTC. Translated, it gives CASAPPGGVRYQETQYF.